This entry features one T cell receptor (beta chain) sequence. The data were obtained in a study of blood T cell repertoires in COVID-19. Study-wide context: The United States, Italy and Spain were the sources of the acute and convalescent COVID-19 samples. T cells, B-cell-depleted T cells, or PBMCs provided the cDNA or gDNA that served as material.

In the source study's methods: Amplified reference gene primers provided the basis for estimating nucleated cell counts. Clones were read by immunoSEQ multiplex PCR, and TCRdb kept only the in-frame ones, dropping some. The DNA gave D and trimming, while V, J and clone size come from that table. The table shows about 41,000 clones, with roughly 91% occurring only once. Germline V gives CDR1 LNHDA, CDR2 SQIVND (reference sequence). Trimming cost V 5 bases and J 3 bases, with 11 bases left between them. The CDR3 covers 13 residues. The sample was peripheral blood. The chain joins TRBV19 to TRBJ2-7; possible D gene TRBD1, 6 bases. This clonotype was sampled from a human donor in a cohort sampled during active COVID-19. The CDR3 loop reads CASSPGVVYEQYF. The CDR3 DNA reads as TGTGCCAGTAGTCCAGGGGTCGTCTACGAGCAGTACTTC.